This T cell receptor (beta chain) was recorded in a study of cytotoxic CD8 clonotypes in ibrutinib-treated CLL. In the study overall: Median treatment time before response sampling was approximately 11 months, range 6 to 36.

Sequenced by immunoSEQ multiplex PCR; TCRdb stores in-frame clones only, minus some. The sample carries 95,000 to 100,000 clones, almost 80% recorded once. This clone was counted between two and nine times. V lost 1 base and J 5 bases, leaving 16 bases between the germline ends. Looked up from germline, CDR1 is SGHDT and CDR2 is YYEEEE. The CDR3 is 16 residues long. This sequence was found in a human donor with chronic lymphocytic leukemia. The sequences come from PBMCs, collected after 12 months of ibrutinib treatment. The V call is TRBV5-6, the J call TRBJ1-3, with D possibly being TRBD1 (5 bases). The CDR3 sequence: CASSLFTGTIRNTIYF. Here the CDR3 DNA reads TGTGCCAGCAGCTTGTTTACTGGGACGATACGAAACACCATATATTTT. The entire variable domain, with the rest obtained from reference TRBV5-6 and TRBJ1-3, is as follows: DAGVTQSPTHLIKTRGQQVTLRCSPKSGHDTVSWYQQALGQGPQFIFQYYEEEERQRGNFPDRFSGHQFPNYSSELNVNALLLGDSALYLCASSLFTGTIRNTIYFGEGSWLTVV.